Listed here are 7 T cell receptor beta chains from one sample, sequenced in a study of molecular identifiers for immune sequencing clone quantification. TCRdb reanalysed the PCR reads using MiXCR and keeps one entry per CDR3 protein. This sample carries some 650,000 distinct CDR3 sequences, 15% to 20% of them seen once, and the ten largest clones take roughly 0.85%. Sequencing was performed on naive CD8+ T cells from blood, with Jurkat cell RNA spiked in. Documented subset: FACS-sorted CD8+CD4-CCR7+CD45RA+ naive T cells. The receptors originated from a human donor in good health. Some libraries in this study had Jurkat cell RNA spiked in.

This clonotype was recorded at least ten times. CDR3 nucleotide sequence: TGCAGCCTACCCGGGACAGGGGGAAAGGGGGGCACTGAAGCTTTCTTT. Its protein product is CSLPGTGGKGGTEAFF. The chain joins TRBV29-1 to TRBJ1-1; 11 nucleotides align to TRBD1. This CDR3 comprises 16 residues. J was trimmed by 4 bases and V by 8 bases; bases with no gene match: 15. Germline values: CDR1 SQVTM, CDR2 ANQGSEA. The full variable domain, completed using reference TRBV29-1 and TRBJ1-1, is SAVISQKPSRDICQRGTSLTIQCQVDSQVTMMFWYRQQPGQSLTLIATANQGSEATYESGFVIDKFPISRPNLTFSTLTVSNMSPEDSSIYLCSLPGTGGKGGTEAFFGQGTRLTVV.

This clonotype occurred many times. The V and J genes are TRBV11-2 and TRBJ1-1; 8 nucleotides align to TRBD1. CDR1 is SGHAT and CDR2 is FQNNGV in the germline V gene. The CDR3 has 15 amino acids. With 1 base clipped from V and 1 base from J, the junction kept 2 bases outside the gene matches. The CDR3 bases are TGTGCCAGCAGCTTAGGACAGGGGCCGAACACTGAAGCTTTCTTT. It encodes CASSLGQGPNTEAFF.

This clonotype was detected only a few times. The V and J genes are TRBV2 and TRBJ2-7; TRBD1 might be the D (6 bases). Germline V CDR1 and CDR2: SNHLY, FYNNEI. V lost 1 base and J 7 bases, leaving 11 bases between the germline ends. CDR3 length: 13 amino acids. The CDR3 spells CASSEEGVYEQYF. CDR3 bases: TGTGCCAGCAGTGAAGAGGGGGTTTATGAGCAGTACTTC.

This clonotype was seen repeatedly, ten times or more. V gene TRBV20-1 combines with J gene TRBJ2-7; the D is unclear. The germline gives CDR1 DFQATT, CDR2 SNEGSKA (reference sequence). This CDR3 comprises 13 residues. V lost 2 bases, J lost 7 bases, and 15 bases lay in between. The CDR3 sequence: CSARRPDSAEQYF. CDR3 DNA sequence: TGCAGTGCTAGACGCCCGGATTCCGCTGAGCAGTACTTC.

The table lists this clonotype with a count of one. CDR3 protein: CASSQDGGLAGGPVYNEQFF. In DNA form, the CDR3 reads TGTGCCAGCAGCCAAGATGGGGGACTAGCGGGAGGGCCGGTTTACAATGAGCAGTTCTTC. The chain links TRBV3-1 to TRBJ2-1, with 16 bases matching TRBD2. V gave up 0 bases and J gave up 4 bases; unmatched junction bases: 9. The CDR3 contains 20 residues. The germline V gene encodes CDR1 LGHDT and CDR2 YNNKEL (reference sequence).

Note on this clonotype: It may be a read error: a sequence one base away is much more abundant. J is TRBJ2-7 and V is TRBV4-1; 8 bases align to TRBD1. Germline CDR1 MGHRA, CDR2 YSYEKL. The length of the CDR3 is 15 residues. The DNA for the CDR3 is TGCGCCAGCAGCCGGTTGGGGACAGGACGATACGAGCGGTACTTC. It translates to CASSRLGTGRYERYF.

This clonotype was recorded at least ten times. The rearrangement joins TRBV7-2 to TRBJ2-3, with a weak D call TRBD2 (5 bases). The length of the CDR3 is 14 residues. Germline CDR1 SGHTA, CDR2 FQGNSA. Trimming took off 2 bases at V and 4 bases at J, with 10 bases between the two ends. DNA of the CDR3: TGTGCCAGCAGCTTATTCCTAGCCCCAGATACGCAGTATTTT. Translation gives CASSLFLAPDTQYF.